This TCR beta chain was recovered during a study of cytomegalovirus exposure and HLA in healthy donors. The study's findings and limits: Subsequent analysis of the 100 to 150 validation repertoires found a tendency for first-cohort TCR clusters to co-occur. Listed as cytomegalovirus-associated were 150 or so TCR beta chains.

The donors were part of the validation cohort of roughly 110 subjects. That cohort was separate from the first cohort, which comprised under 750 subjects. The CDR3 sequence is 14 residues long. CDR1 is SQVTM, CDR2 ANQGSEA, per germline. Trimming took off 0 bases at V and 2 bases at J, with 10 bases between the two ends. Sequenced by immunoSEQ multiplex PCR; TCRdb stores in-frame clones only, minus some. The table includes about 180,000 clones, roughly 85% detected once. A word on this clone: Its antigen remains unknown.

The sample taken for sequencing was PBMCs. The rearrangement links TRBV29-1 to TRBJ1-2; no clear D gene. The sequence was obtained from a man younger than 35 in good health and CMV-seropositive. The CDR3 protein is CSVEDPTVNYGYTF. The CDR3 DNA reads as TGCAGCGTTGAAGACCCAACGGTAAACTATGGCTACACCTTC.